A single TCR beta chain is shown here with its context. How the authors handled the data: It was from reference gene primer amplification that nucleated cell counts were estimated. Libraries were prepared by immunoSEQ multiplex PCR; TCRdb keeps only in-frame clonotypes and omits some of them. V, J and clone size derive from that table, while D and trimming were established from the DNA sequence. Of approximately 150,000 clones listed, over 80% are singletons. The data stem from a study of blood T cell repertoires in COVID-19. In the study overall: Sources were T cells, B-cell-depleted T cells, or PBMCs; the material itself was cDNA or gDNA.

This CDR3 has 16 residues. The V and J ends lost 1 base and 10 bases, in that order; junction bases with no gene match: 8. Germline CDR1 is SGHAT and CDR2 is FQNNGV. Sequencing used peripheral blood. The clonotype was recovered from a man older than 75 with acute or convalescent COVID-19. The chain has TRBV11-2 and TRBJ1-6; 9 nucleotides align to TRBD1. The DNA of the CDR3 is TGTGCCAGCAGCTTAGTAACAGGGGGCGCTTACTCACCCCTCCACTTT. Its protein product is CASSLVTGGAYSPLHF.